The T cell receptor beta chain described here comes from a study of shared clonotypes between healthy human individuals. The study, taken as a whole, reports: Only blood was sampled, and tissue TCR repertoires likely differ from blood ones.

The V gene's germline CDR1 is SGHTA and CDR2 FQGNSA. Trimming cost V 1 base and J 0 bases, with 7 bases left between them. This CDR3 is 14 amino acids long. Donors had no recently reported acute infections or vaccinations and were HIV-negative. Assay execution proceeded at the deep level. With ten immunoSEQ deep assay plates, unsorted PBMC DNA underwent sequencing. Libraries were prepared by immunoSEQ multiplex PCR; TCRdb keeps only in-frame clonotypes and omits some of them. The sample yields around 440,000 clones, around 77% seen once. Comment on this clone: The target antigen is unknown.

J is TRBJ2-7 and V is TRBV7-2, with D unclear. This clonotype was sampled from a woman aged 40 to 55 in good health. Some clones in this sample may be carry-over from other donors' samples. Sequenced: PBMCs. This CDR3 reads CASSLGVLSYEQYF. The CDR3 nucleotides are TGTGCCAGCAGCTTAGGCGTACTCTCCTACGAGCAGTACTTC.